The next 27 T cell receptor beta chains were all read from a single sample in a study of PD-L1 blockade in urothelial cancer. The repertoire was sequenced with immunoSEQ multiplex PCR; TCRdb's copy has only in-frame clones and lacks some. The profile shows about 110,000 clones, roughly 84% of them singletons. The sample in question was PBMCs, obtained around atezolizumab (anti-PD-L1) treatment. The receptors were sampled from a man aged 50-60 years with urothelial cancer.

This clone was detected once. The chain employs TRBV10-3 and TRBJ1-2; 11 positions match TRBD1. The V segment lost 5 bases and the J segment 3 bases; nucleotides outside the gene matches: 2. This CDR3 has 14 amino acids. Germline V gene data show CDR1 as ENHRY and CDR2 as SYGVKD. In nucleotides, the CDR3 is TGTGCCATCAGTCCGGGACAGGGGGACTATGGCTACACCTTC. It yields the protein CAISPGQGDYGYTF.

The CDR3 protein is CASTRTGRYGEQYF. The CDR3 DNA follows: TGTGCCAGCACCAGGACAGGGCGATATGGCGAGCAGTACTTC. V usage is TRBV2 and J usage is TRBJ2-7; TRBD1 matches 8 bases. The CDR3 has 14 amino acids. In germline, CDR1 is SNHLY, CDR2 FYNNEI. The V segment lost 7 bases and the J segment 6 bases; nucleotides outside the gene matches: 11.

This chain links TRBV5-6 with TRBJ1-5; tentative D call: TRBD1 (6 bases). Trimming removed 4 bases from V and 4 bases from J, with 9 bases in between. CDR1 and CDR2 (germline): SGHDT, YYEEEE. The CDR3 is made up of 13 amino acids. CDR3 in DNA: TGTGCCAGCAGCAGCACAGGGAATCAGCCCCAGCATTTT. This codes for CASSSTGNQPQHF.

The chain uses TRBV11-3 and TRBJ1-2, with TRBD1 matching over 12 bases. The germline CDR1 and CDR2 sequences are SGHNT and YENEEA. The CDR3 has 17 amino acids. J lost 3 bases, V lost 5 bases, and 10 bases had no gene match. In DNA, the CDR3 is TGTGCCAGCAGCCCCCGCACGGGACAGGGGGCGGACTATGGCTACACCTTC. The encoded protein is CASSPRTGQGADYGYTF.

V and J are TRBV5-4 and TRBJ2-7, with 9 bases fitting TRBD1. Germline lookup yields CDR1 SGHNT and CDR2 YYREEE (reference sequence). The V segment lost 0 bases and the J segment 2 bases; nucleotides outside the gene matches: 6. This CDR3 is 16 amino acids long. In DNA form, the CDR3 reads TGTGCCAGCAGCTTGGGACAGGGGGTGGTTGCCTACGAGCAGTACTTC. It codes for CASSLGQGVVAYEQYF. The variable domain in full, with the rest retrieved from reference TRBV5-4 and TRBJ2-7, is ETGVTQSPTHLIKTRGQQVTLRCSSQSGHNTVSWYQQALGQGPQFIFQYYREEENGRGNFPPRFSGLQFPNYSSELNVNALELDDSALYLCASSLGQGVVAYEQYFGPGTRLTVT.

The genes are TRBV15 and TRBJ1-4; a weak D match, TRBD1 (6 bases). From germline, CDR1 is LNHNV and CDR2 YYDKDF (reference sequence). The CDR3 length is 12 residues. Trimming removed 3 bases from V and 8 bases from J, with 7 bases in between. This CDR3 is CATSSRGEKLFF. Here the CDR3 DNA reads TGTGCCACCAGCAGCAGGGGCGAAAAACTGTTTTTT. The variable domain in full, with the rest retrieved from reference TRBV15 and TRBJ1-4, is DAMVIQNPRYQVTQFGKPVTLSCSQTLNHNVMYWYQQKSSQAPKLLFHYYDKDFNNEADTPDNFQSRRPNTSFCFLDIRSPGLGDTAMYLCATSSRGEKLFFGSGTQLSVL.

This rearrangement joins TRBV28 to TRBJ1-2, with D possibly being TRBD1 (6 bases). From germline, CDR1 is MDHEN and CDR2 SYDVKM. This CDR3 has 12 amino acids. The germline V and J ends were trimmed by 5 bases and 8 bases, with 12 bases remaining between them. The CDR3 region has the DNA TGTGCCAGCAGTATCGGCAGGGGCGGCTACACCTTC. It codes for CASSIGRGGYTF.

The gene calls are TRBV6-4 and TRBJ2-3; 10 nucleotides match TRBD2. Germline values: CDR1 MRHNA, CDR2 SNTAGT. The CDR3 runs to 14 residues. V shed 4 bases and J 9 bases; nucleotides not matched to a gene: 7. The CDR3 here is CASSASGRIDTQYF. The CDR3 bases are TGTGCCAGCAGTGCTAGCGGGAGAATCGACACGCAGTATTTT.

The genes are TRBV5-1 and TRBJ2-5; no definite D call. V was cut by 5 bases and J by 4 bases, with 18 bases left in between. CDR3 length: 15 residues. Germline V lookup: CDR1 SGHRS, CDR2 YFSETQ. The CDR3 protein is CASRSPQVQPETQYF. The CDR3 DNA follows: TGCGCCAGCAGGTCCCCTCAGGTCCAGCCAGAGACCCAGTACTTC.

The rearrangement joins TRBV2 to TRBJ2-7, with TRBD1 matching over 8 bases. Trimming removed 6 bases from V and 5 bases from J; junction bases left unmatched: 3. This CDR3 comprises 12 residues. The germline CDR1 and CDR2 sequences are SNHLY and FYNNEI. In DNA, the CDR3 is TGTGCCAGCAGACGACAGGGGAACGAGCAGTACTTC. Translated: CASRRQGNEQYF.

This clone was recorded a few times. This rearrangement joins TRBV27 to TRBJ1-1; no reliable D call. The germline V gene has CDR1 MNHEY and CDR2 SMNVEV (reference sequence). The CDR3 loop spans 14 amino acids. The germline V and J ends were trimmed by 2 bases and 3 bases, with 10 bases remaining between them. CDR3 sequence reads: CASSLVGDYTEAFF. The DNA of the CDR3 is TGTGCCAGCAGTTTAGTCGGAGATTACACTGAAGCTTTCTTT.

The rearrangement joins TRBV9 to TRBJ2-3, with 8 bases lining up with TRBD2. The CDR3 spans 15 residues. Germline CDR1 and CDR2: SGDLS and YYNGEE. V was pared by 3 bases and J by 1 base, with 4 bases of the junction left unmatched. The chain's CDR3 is CASSAPGGGTDTQYF. In DNA form, the CDR3 reads TGTGCCAGCAGCGCCCCGGGAGGGGGCACAGATACGCAGTATTTT. Together with reference TRBV9 and TRBJ2-3, the CDR3 gives the full variable domain: DSGVTQTPKHLITATGQRVTLRCSPRSGDLSVYWYQQSLDQGLQFLIQYYNGEERAKGNILERFSAQQFPDLHSELNLSSLELGDSALYFCASSAPGGGTDTQYFGPGTRLTVL.

This rearrangement joins TRBV18 to TRBJ1-5; tentatively, D is TRBD1 (6 bases). V dropped 6 bases and J dropped 5 bases, with 14 bases sitting between them. CDR3 size: 14 residues. CDR1 and CDR2 (germline): KGHSH, LQKENI. CDR3 residues: CASSGTSAHQPQHF. The DNA for the CDR3 is TGTGCCAGCTCTGGGACATCGGCTCATCAGCCCCAGCATTTT. Supplemented by reference TRBV18 and TRBJ1-5, the full variable domain reads NAGVMQNPRHLVRRRGQEARLRCSPMKGHSHVYWYRQLPEEGLKFMVYLQKENIIDESGMPKERFSAEFPKEGPSILRIQQVVRGDSAAYFCASSGTSAHQPQHFGDGTRLSIL.

The rearrangement links TRBV7-2 to TRBJ1-2, with TRBD1 identical over 11 bases. J lost 8 bases, V lost 5 bases, and 10 bases had no gene match. The germline V gene encodes CDR1 SGHTA and CDR2 FQGNSA. CDR3 length: 15 amino acids. CDR3 loop: CASSPDRGRLLGYTF. Written as DNA, the CDR3 is TGTGCCAGCAGCCCGGACAGGGGGCGATTACTGGGCTACACCTTC.

This chain links TRBV18 with TRBJ1-1, with 9 bases lining up with TRBD1. The CDR3 loop spans 15 amino acids. Germline CDR1 reads KGHSH; CDR2 reads LQKENI. The V gene end was trimmed by 0 bases and the J gene end by 5 bases; junction bases not matched to a gene: 4. CDR3 loop: CASSPPTGGGTEAFF. Here the CDR3 DNA reads TGTGCCAGCTCACCACCGACAGGGGGTGGGACTGAAGCTTTCTTT.

This clone was found once. The chain couples TRBV18 to TRBJ2-7; 10 nucleotides line up with TRBD2. Germline V CDR1 and CDR2: KGHSH, LQKENI. The J segment lost 3 bases and the V segment lost 6 bases, leaving 8 bases of the junction unmatched. This CDR3 is built from 15 residues. For the CDR3, the DNA is TGTGCCAGCTCCCTCGGGTTAGCGGGAGGCTACGAGCAGTACTTC. Protein: CASSLGLAGGYEQYF. Full variable domain (outside the CDR3, taken from reference TRBV18 and TRBJ2-7): NAGVMQNPRHLVRRRGQEARLRCSPMKGHSHVYWYRQLPEEGLKFMVYLQKENIIDESGMPKERFSAEFPKEGPSILRIQQVVRGDSAAYFCASSLGLAGGYEQYFGPGTRLTVT.

Turning to this clone: Other DNA sequences in the sample encode the same CDR3. The chain employs TRBV5-4 and TRBJ2-1; D possibly corresponds to TRBD1 (5 bases). Looked up from germline, CDR1 is SGHNT and CDR2 is YYREEE (reference sequence). The CDR3 contains 14 residues. The V and J ends lost 3 bases and 5 bases respectively, with 12 bases between them. The DNA of the CDR3 is TGTGCCAGCAGCTCCCGGCAGGGCCACAATGAGCAGTTCTTC. This sequence encodes CASSSRQGHNEQFF.

The chain links TRBV9 to TRBJ2-5; TRBD2 aligns across 14 bases. The CDR3 covers 16 residues. Germline V lookup: CDR1 SGDLS, CDR2 YYNGEE. Losses at the gene ends were 0 bases for V and 5 bases for J; bases not matched to a gene: 3. The CDR3 spells CASSVGLAGGPETQYF. DNA of the CDR3: TGTGCCAGCAGCGTAGGACTAGCGGGAGGGCCCGAGACCCAGTACTTC.

The J gene is TRBJ2-4, the V gene TRBV19; perhaps TRBD1 as D (6 bases). Germline V gene lookup returns CDR1 LNHDA and CDR2 SQIVND (reference sequence). The V and J ends lost 4 bases and 0 bases respectively, with 7 bases between them. The CDR3 has 14 amino acids. The CDR3 loop reads CASSNRVAKNIQYF. Here the CDR3 DNA reads TGTGCCAGTAGTAACAGGGTAGCCAAAAACATTCAGTACTTC.

Only one count was recorded for this clone. The rearrangement links TRBV5-6 to TRBJ1-5; 8 bases match TRBD1. Germline CDR1 SGHDT, CDR2 YYEEEE. This CDR3 comprises 13 residues. V lost 4 bases to trimming and J lost 8 bases; unmatched junction nucleotides: 5. CDR3 in DNA: TGTGCCAGCAGCGCTCAGGGGGCAGAGCCCCAGCATTTT. It translates to CASSAQGAEPQHF.

This clone was observed a handful of times. The rearrangement links TRBV29-1 to TRBJ1-1; D unresolved. Trimming took off 3 bases at V and 0 bases at J, with 8 bases between the two ends. This CDR3 contains 13 residues. The germline V gene encodes CDR1 SQVTM and CDR2 ANQGSEA. The CDR3 DNA reads as TGCAGCGTTGAGCGTCCCTTGAACACTGAAGCTTTCTTT. Translated: CSVERPLNTEAFF. Together with reference TRBV29-1 and TRBJ1-1, the CDR3 gives the full variable domain: SAVISQKPSRDICQRGTSLTIQCQVDSQVTMMFWYRQQPGQSLTLIATANQGSEATYESGFVIDKFPISRPNLTFSTLTVSNMSPEDSSIYLCSVERPLNTEAFFGQGTRLTVV.

CDR3 protein: CASKERERTDTQYF. CDR3 DNA: TGTGCCAGTAAGGAGCGGGAACGAACAGATACGCAGTATTTT. J is TRBJ2-3 and V is TRBV19; the match to TRBD2 covers 7 bases. CDR3 length: 14 residues. V gave up 7 bases and J gave up 3 bases; unmatched junction bases: 7. Germline V lookup: CDR1 LNHDA, CDR2 SQIVND (reference sequence).

The rearrangement uses TRBV30 and TRBJ2-7, with TRBD2 matching 8 bases. This CDR3 region has 15 residues. The V gene end was trimmed by 3 bases and the J gene end by 2 bases; junction bases not matched to a gene: 9. Germline values: CDR1 GTSNPN, CDR2 SVGIG (reference sequence). CDR3 protein: CAWSLAGTRAYEQYF. The CDR3 DNA sequence: TGTGCCTGGAGCCTAGCGGGCACGAGGGCCTACGAGCAGTACTTC.

The chain joins TRBV19 to TRBJ1-5; D ambiguous. The CDR3 length is 14 residues. V was shortened by 5 bases and J by 5 bases, with 13 bases between the two germline ends. CDR1 and CDR2 (germline): LNHDA, SQIVND (reference sequence). Here the CDR3 DNA reads TGTGCCAGTAGTGTTTGGGAGGGAGATCAGCCCCAGCATTTT. Translation: CASSVWEGDQPQHF.

This clone was found a few times. The rearrangement uses TRBV7-9 and TRBJ1-6; 10 nucleotides match TRBD1. The CDR3 runs 15 residues. CDR1 is SEHNR and CDR2 is FQNEAQ in the germline V gene (reference sequence). V lost 4 bases, J lost 10 bases, and 7 bases stayed unmatched. CDR3 bases: TGTGCCAGCAGCTCAGGACAGGGGGTTGGATCACCCCTCCACTTT. Amino acids: CASSSGQGVGSPLHF.

V gene TRBV7-9 combines with J gene TRBJ2-7; 11 positions agree with TRBD2. With 5 bases clipped from V and 2 bases from J, the junction kept 5 bases outside the gene matches. CDR3 size: 15 residues. The germline V gene has CDR1 SEHNR and CDR2 FQNEAQ (reference sequence). In nucleotides, the CDR3 is TGTGCCAGCAGCGGCCCGACTAGCGGGACCTACGAGCAGTACTTC. It encodes CASSGPTSGTYEQYF.

There are a few counts of this clone. The genes are TRBV11-3 and TRBJ1-5; TRBD1 matches 10 bases. The CDR3 totals 15 residues. The V gene's germline CDR1 is SGHNT and CDR2 YENEEA. V shed 6 bases and J 8 bases; nucleotides not matched to a gene: 10. DNA of the CDR3: TGTGCCAGCAGAGTCACGACAGGGGGCTTCGAGCCCCAGCATTTT. Amino acid sequence: CASRVTTGGFEPQHF.